These T cell receptor beta chains were read from a single sample in a study of T cells after yellow fever vaccination. From the 5' RACE reads, TCRdb called clonotypes with MiXCR, one entry per CDR3 protein. The table lists 300,000 to 450,000 distinct CDR3 sequences, around 6.5% of them singletons. The sample here was PBMCs, taken 5 days after the yellow fever booster vaccination. The receptors shown here come from a man under 40 who received the YFV17D yellow fever vaccine. Each CDR3 is given with its conserved first and last residue. The D gene is left open where the match is weak. Some rows mark clone size as missing; the rest say once, few, many or name a class of expanded clone.

CDR3 DNA,CDR3 protein,clone size,V gene,D gene,J gene
TGTGCCTGGAGGACAGGGGGTCAGCCCCAGCATTTT,CAWRTGGQPQHF,many,TRBV30,TRBD1,TRBJ1-5
TGCAGCCCCGGGAGGGTTGACAGCTATGGCTACACCTTC,CSPGRVDSYGYTF,few,TRBV20-1,-,TRBJ1-2
TGCAGTGCTGAGAATCCAAGGGAGAGGGCCTACGAGCAGTACTTC,CSAENPRERAYEQYF,-,TRBV20-1,-,TRBJ2-7
TGTGCCAGCAGCAAAGTAGTGGGCCCTCGGGACAATGAGCAGTTCTTC,CASSKVVGPRDNEQFF,many,TRBV21-1,-,TRBJ2-1
TGCAGTGCTAGCCTCCAGCGTGCGCGATCAAAGGAGACCCAGTACTTC,CSASLQRARSKETQYF,-,TRBV20-1,-,TRBJ2-5
TGTGCCAGCAGTGGATTTTGGCGGAGTGAGCAGTTCTTC,CASSGFWRSEQFF,many,TRBV25-1,-,TRBJ2-1
TGTGCCAGCAACAGCGGGAGGGCCGATGGGACCCAGTACTTC,CASNSGRADGTQYF,few,TRBV2,TRBD2,TRBJ2-5
TGTGCCATGAGCTCAGGACCGCTTGGGCAGTACTTC,CAMSSGPLGQYF,-,TRBV5-6,-,TRBJ2-7
TGCGCCAGCAGCTTCTCGGGGGACACAGATACGCAGTATTTT,CASSFSGDTDTQYF,many,TRBV5-1,-,TRBJ2-3
TGTGCCAGCAGCTCCGGACAGGGTGCAACTAATGAAAAACTGTTTTTT,CASSSGQGATNEKLFF,many,TRBV5-6,TRBD1,TRBJ1-4